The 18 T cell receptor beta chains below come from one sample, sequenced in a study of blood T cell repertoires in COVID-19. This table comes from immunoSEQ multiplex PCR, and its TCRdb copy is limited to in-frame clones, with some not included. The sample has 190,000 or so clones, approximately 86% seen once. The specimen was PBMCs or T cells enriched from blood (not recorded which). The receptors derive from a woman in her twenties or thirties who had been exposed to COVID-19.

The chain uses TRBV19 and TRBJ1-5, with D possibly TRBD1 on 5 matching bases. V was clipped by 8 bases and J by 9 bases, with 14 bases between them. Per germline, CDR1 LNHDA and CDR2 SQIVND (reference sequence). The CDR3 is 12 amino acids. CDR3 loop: CASRGGVRPQHF. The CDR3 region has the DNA TGTGCCAGTCGGGGGGGGGTTCGGCCCCAGCATTTT.

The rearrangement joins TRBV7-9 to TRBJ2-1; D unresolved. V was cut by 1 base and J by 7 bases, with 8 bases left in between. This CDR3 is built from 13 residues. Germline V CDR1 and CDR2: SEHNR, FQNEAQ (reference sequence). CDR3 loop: CASSLEFGNEQFF. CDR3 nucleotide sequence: TGTGCCAGCAGCTTAGAATTCGGTAATGAGCAGTTCTTC.

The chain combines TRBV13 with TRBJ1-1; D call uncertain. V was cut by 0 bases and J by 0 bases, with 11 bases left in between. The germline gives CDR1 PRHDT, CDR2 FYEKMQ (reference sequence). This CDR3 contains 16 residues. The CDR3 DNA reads TGTGCCAGCAGCTTAGGGTTAGCCGGCATGAACACTGAAGCTTTCTTT. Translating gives CASSLGLAGMNTEAFF.

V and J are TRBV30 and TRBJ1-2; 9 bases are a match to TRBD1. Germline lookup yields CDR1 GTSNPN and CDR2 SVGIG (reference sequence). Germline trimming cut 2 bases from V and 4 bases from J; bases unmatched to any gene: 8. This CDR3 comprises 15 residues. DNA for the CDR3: TGTGCCTGGAGTCACGGGACAGGGACTTCCTATGGCTACACCTTC. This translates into CAWSHGTGTSYGYTF.

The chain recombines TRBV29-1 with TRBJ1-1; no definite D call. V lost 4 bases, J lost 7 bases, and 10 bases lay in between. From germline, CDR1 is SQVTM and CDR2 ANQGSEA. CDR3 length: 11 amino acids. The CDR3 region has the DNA TGCAGCGTTGTTGGGCAACTTGAAGCTTTCTTT. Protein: CSVVGQLEAFF.

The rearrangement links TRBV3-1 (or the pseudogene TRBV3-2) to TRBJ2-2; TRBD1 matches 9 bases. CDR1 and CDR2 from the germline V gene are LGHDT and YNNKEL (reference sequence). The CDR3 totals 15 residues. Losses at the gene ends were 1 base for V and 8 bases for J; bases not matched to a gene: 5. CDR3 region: CASSQGDRDVGELFF. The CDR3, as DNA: TGTGCCAGCAGCCAAGGGGACAGGGATGTAGGGGAGCTGTTTTTT.

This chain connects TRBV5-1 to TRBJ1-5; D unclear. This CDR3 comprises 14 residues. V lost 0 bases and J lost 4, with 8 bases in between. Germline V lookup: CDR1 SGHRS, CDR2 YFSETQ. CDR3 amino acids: CASSLGERNQPQHF. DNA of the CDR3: TGCGCCAGCAGCTTGGGGGAGAGGAATCAGCCCCAGCATTTT. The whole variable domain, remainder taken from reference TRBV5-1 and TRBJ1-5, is KAGVTQTPRYLIKTRGQQVTLSCSPISGHRSVSWYQQTPGQGLQFLFEYFSETQRNKGNFPGRFSGRQFSNSRSEMNVSTLELGDSALYLCASSLGERNQPQHFGDGTRLSIL.

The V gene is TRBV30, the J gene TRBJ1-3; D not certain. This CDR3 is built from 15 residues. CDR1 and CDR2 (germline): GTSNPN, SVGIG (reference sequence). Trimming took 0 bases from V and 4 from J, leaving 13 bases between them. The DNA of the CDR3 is TGTGCCTGGAGTGTAGTGGGCCGCGGGGGAAACACCATATATTTT. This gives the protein CAWSVVGRGGNTIYF. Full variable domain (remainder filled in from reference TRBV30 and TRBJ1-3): SQTIHQWPATLVQPVGSPLSLECTVEGTSNPNLYWYRQAAGRGLQLLFYSVGIGQISSEVPQNLSASRPQDRQFILSSKKLLLSDSGFYLCAWSVVGRGGNTIYFGEGSWLTVV.

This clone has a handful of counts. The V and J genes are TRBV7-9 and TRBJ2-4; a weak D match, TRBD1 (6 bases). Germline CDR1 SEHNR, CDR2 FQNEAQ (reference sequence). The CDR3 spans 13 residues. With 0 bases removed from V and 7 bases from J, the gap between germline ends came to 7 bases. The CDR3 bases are TGTGCCAGCAGCTTAGCTCAGGGGAACATTCAGTACTTC. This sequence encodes CASSLAQGNIQYF.

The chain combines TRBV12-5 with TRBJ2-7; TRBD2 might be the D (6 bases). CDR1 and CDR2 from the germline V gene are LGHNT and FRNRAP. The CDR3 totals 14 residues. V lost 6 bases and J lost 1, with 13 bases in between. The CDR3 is CASGPSGGSYEQYF. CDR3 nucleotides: TGTGCTAGTGGCCCCTCCGGAGGGTCCTACGAGCAGTACTTC.

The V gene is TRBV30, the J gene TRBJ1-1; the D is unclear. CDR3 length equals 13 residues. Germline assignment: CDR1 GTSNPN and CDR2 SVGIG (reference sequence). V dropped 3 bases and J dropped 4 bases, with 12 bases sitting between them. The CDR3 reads CAWSPPLRTEAFF. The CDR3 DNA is TGTGCCTGGAGCCCCCCACTCCGCACTGAAGCTTTCTTT.

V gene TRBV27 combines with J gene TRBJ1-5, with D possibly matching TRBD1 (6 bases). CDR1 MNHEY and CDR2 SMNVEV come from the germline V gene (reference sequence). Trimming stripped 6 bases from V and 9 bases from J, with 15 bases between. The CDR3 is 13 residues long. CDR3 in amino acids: CASSPWGRGPQHF. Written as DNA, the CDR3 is TGTGCCAGCAGCCCATGGGGGCGCGGGCCCCAGCATTTT.

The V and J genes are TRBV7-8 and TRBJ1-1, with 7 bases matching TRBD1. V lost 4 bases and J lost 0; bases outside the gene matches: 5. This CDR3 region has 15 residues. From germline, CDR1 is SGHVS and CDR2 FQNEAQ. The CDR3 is CASSSGQTLNTEAFF. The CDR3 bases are TGTGCCAGCAGCTCGGGACAGACCCTGAACACTGAAGCTTTCTTT.

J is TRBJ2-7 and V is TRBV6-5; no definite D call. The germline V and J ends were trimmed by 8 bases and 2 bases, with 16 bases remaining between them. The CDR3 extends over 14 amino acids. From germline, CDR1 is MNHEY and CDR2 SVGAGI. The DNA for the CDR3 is TGTGCCAGCGAGATAGGAGACTCGGCCTACGAGCAGTACTTC. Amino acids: CASEIGDSAYEQYF.

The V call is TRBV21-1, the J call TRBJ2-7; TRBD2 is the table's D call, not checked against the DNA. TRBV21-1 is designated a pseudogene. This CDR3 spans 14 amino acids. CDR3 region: CASSKGGGPYEQYF. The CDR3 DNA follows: TGTGCCAGCAGCAAGGGGGGGGGTCCCTACGAGCAGTACTTC.

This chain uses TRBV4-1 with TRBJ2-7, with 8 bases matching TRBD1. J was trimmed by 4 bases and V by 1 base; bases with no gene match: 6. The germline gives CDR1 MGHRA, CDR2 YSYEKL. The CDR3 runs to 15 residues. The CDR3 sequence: CASSQGGQGAYEQYF. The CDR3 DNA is TGCGCCAGCAGCCAAGGGGGCCAGGGGGCTTACGAGCAGTACTTC.

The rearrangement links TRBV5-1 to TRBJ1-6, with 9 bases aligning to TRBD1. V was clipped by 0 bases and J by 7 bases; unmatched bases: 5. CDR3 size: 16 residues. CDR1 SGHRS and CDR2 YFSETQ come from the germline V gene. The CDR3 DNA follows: TGCGCCAGCAGCTTGGCGGGACAGGGTCCCAATTCACCCCTCCACTTT. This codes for CASSLAGQGPNSPLHF.

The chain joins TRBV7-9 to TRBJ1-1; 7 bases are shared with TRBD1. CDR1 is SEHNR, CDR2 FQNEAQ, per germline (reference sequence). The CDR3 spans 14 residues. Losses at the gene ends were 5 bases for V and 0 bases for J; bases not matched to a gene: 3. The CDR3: CASSAGTVNTEAFF. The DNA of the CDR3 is TGTGCCAGCAGCGCCGGGACAGTGAACACTGAAGCTTTCTTT.